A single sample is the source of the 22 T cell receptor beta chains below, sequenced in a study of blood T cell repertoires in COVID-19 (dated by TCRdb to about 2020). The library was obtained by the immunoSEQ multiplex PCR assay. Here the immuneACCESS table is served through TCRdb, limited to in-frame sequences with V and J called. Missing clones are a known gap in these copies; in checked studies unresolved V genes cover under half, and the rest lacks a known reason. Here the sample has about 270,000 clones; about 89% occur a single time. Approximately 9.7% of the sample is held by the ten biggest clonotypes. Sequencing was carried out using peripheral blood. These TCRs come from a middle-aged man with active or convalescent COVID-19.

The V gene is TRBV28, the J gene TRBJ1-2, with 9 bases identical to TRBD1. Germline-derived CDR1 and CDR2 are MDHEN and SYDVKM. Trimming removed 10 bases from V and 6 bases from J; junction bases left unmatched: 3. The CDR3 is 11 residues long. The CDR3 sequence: CATDRGNGYTF. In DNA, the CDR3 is TGTGCCACGGACAGGGGCAATGGCTACACCTTC.

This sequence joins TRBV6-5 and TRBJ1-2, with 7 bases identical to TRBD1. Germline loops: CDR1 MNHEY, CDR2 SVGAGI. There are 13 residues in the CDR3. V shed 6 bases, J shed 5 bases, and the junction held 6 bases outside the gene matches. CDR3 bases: TGTGCCAGCAGGAGACAGGGATGGTATGGCTACACCTTC. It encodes CASRRQGWYGYTF.

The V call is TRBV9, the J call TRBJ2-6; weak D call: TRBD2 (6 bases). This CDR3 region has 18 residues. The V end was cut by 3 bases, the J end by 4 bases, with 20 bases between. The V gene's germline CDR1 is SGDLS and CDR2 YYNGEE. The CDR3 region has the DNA TGTGCCAGCAGCGACAGCGGGTTGGACCTCTTGGGGGCCAACGTCCTGACTTTC. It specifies CASSDSGLDLLGANVLTF.

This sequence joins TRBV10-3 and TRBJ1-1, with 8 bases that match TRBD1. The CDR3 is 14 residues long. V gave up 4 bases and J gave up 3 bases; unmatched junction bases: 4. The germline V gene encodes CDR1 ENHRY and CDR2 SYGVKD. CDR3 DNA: TGTGCCATCAGTGGTACAGGGGGTGACACTGAAGCTTTCTTT. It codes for CAISGTGGDTEAFF.

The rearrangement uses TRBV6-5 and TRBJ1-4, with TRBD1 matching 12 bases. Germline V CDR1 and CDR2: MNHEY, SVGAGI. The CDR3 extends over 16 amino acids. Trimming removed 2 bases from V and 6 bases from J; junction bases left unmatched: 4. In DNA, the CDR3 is TGTGCCAGCAGTTACGGGGGACAGGGGGCAGATGAAAAACTGTTTTTT. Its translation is CASSYGGQGADEKLFF.

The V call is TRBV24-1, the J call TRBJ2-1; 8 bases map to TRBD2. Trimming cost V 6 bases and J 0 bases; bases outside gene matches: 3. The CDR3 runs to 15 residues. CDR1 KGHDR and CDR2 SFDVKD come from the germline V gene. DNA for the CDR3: TGTGCCACCAGTCCGAGCGGGAGCTCCTACAATGAGCAGTTCTTC. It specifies CATSPSGSSYNEQFF.

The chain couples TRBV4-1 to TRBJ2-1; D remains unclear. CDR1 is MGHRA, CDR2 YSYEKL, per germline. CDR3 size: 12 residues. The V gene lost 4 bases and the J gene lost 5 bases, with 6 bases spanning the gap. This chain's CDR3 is CASSPADNEQFF. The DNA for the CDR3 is TGCGCCAGCAGCCCCGCGGACAATGAGCAGTTCTTC.

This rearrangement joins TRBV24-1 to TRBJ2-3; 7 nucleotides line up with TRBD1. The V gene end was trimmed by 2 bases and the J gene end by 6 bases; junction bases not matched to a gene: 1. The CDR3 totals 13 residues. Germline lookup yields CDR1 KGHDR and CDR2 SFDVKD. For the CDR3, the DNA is TGTGCCACCAGTGATTGGACAGGCGATACGCAGTATTTT. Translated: CATSDWTGDTQYF.

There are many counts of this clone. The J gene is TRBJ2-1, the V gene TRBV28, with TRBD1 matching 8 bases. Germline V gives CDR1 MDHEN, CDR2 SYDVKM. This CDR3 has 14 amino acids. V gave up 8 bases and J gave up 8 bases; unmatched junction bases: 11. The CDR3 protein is CASGRQGRRDEQFF. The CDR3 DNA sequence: TGTGCCAGCGGACGACAGGGGCGAAGGGATGAGCAGTTCTTC. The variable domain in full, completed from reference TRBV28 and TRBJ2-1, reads DVKVTQSSRYLVKRTGEKVFLECVQDMDHENMFWYRQDPGLGLRLIYFSYDVKMKEKGDIPEGYSVSREKKERFSLILESASTNQTSMYLCASGRQGRRDEQFFGPGTRLTVL.

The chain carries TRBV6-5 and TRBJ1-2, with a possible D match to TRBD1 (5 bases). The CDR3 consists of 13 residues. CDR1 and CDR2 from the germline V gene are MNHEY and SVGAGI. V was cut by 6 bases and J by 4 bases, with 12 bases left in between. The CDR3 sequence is CASRSRQIYGYTF. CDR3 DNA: TGTGCCAGCAGATCTCGACAGATCTATGGCTACACCTTC.

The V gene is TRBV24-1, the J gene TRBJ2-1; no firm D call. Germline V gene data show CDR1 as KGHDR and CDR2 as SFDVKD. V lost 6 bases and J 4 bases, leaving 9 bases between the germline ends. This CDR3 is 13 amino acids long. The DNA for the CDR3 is TGTGCCACCAGTCCGGAGTCTTACAATGAGCAGTTCTTC. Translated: CATSPESYNEQFF.

DNA of the CDR3: TGTGCCTGGAGTGTGAAGGGGGGACTAGCGGACGACTACGAGCAGTACTTC. Its protein is CAWSVKGGLADDYEQYF. V usage is TRBV30 and J usage is TRBJ2-7, with TRBD2 identical over 11 bases. V lost 0 bases and J lost 3; bases outside the gene matches: 10. This CDR3 is 17 amino acids long. The germline CDR1 and CDR2 sequences are GTSNPN and SVGIG (reference sequence).

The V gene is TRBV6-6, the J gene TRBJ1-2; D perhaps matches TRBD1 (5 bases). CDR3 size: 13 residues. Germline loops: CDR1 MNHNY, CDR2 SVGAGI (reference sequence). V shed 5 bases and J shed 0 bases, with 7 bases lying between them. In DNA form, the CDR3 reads TGTGCCAGCAGTCCGACAGCTAACTATGGCTACACCTTC. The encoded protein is CASSPTANYGYTF.

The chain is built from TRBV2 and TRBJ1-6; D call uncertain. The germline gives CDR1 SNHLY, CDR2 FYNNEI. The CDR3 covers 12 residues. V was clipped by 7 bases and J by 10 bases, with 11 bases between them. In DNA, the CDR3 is TGTGCCAGCAACCCGCCGGGGTCACCCCTCCACTTT. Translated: CASNPPGSPLHF.

DNA of the CDR3: TGTGCCAGCGGGCGGGGAATTTACGAGCAGTACTTC. Translated: CASGRGIYEQYF. The chain links TRBV6-5 to TRBJ2-7; perhaps TRBD2 as D (6 bases). With 8 bases removed from V and 4 bases from J, the gap between germline ends came to 12 bases. The CDR3 length is 12 residues. The germline V gene encodes CDR1 MNHEY and CDR2 SVGAGI.

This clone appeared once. The chain's CDR3 is CATSDQGQGGSYGYTF. CDR3 nucleotides: TGTGCCACCAGTGACCAGGGACAGGGGGGTAGTTATGGCTACACCTTC. The gene calls are TRBV24-1 and TRBJ1-2, with 11 bases aligning to TRBD1. Per germline, CDR1 KGHDR and CDR2 SFDVKD. V lost 4 bases, J lost 5 bases, and 8 bases stayed unmatched. There are 16 residues in the CDR3.

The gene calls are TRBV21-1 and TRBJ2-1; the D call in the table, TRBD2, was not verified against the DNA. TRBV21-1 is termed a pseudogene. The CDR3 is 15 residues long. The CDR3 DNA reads TGTGCCAGCAGCAAATCCCGGGGGGACTACAATGAGCAGTTCTTC. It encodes CASSKSRGDYNEQFF.

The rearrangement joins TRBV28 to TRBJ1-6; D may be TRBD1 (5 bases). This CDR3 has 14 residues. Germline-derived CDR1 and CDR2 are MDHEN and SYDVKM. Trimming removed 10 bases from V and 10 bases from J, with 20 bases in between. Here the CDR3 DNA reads TGTGCCACCGAACTGGGGGAGGGCGAATCACCCCTCCACTTT. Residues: CATELGEGESPLHF.

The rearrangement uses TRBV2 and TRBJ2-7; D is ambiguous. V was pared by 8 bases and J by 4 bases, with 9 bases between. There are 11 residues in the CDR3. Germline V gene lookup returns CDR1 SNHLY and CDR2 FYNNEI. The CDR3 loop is CASAFEYEQYF. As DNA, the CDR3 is TGTGCCAGCGCCTTTGAGTACGAGCAGTACTTC.

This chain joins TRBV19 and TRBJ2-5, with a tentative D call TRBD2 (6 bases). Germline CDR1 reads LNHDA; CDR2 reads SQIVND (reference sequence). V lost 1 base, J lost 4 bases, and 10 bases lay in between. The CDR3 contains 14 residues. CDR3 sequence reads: CASSIVGAGETQYF. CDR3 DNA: TGTGCCAGTAGTATAGTGGGAGCGGGAGAGACCCAGTACTTC.

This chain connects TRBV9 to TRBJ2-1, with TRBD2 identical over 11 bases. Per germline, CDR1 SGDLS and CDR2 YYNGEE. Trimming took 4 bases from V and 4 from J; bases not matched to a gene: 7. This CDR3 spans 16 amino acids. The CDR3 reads CASSLPTSGGYNEQFF. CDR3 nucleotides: TGTGCCAGCAGCCTACCCACTAGCGGGGGATACAATGAGCAGTTCTTC.

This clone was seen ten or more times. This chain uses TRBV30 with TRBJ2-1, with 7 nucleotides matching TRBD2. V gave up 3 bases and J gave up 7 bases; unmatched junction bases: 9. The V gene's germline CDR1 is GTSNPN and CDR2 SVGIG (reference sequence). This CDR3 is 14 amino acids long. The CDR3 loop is CAWRLQRGWNEQFF. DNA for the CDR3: TGTGCCTGGAGGTTACAGCGGGGTTGGAATGAGCAGTTCTTC. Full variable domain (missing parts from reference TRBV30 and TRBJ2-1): SQTIHQWPATLVQPVGSPLSLECTVEGTSNPNLYWYRQAAGRGLQLLFYSVGIGQISSEVPQNLSASRPQDRQFILSSKKLLLSDSGFYLCAWRLQRGWNEQFFGPGTRLTVL.